These 28 T cell receptor beta chains were all obtained from the same sample, sequenced in a study of early T cells in non-severe SARS-CoV-2 infection. Using its own MiXCR run on the 5' RACE reads, TCRdb lists one record per CDR3 protein. This table holds fewer than 75,000 distinct CDR3 sequences, 20% found once. The sample was whole blood, taken at baseline. These receptors originate from an adult who was a healthcare worker with PCR-confirmed SARS-CoV-2 infection or an uninfected control (not recorded which).

This clonotype appeared many times. The V and J genes are TRBV20-1 and TRBJ1-2; D call uncertain. The germline gives CDR1 DFQATT, CDR2 SNEGSKA (reference sequence). V lost 6 bases, J lost 4 bases, and 15 bases lay in between. The CDR3 runs 13 residues. CDR3 bases: TGCAGTGCCATCCCATCTGGTAGCTATGGCTACACCTTC. Its protein product is CSAIPSGSYGYTF.

This clonotype was observed a few times. The V call is TRBV30, the J call TRBJ2-1; weak D call: TRBD2 (5 bases). Trimming took 3 bases from V and 5 from J, leaving 17 bases between them. Germline CDR1 GTSNPN, CDR2 SVGIG (reference sequence). The CDR3 is 15 residues long. The CDR3 here is CAWRALRVRNNEQFF. DNA of the CDR3: TGTGCCTGGAGAGCCCTGAGGGTAAGGAACAATGAGCAGTTCTTC. Variable domain in full (rest from reference TRBV30 and TRBJ2-1): SQTIHQWPATLVQPVGSPLSLECTVEGTSNPNLYWYRQAAGRGLQLLFYSVGIGQISSEVPQNLSASRPQDRQFILSSKKLLLSDSGFYLCAWRALRVRNNEQFFGPGTRLTVL.

This clonotype has more than one count but fewer than ten. The rearrangement links TRBV27 to TRBJ1-4; possibly TRBD1 for D (5 bases). CDR3 length: 14 residues. Trimming took 4 bases from V and 7 from J, leaving 13 bases between them. The germline V gene encodes CDR1 MNHEY and CDR2 SMNVEV (reference sequence). DNA for the CDR3: TGTGCCAGCAGTTCAACAGGACGTGTTGAAAAACTGTTTTTT. Amino acids: CASSSTGRVEKLFF.

This clonotype was found a few times. The chain couples TRBV19 to TRBJ2-2, with D uncertain. Germline assignment: CDR1 LNHDA and CDR2 SQIVND (reference sequence). V gave up 5 bases and J gave up 5 bases, with 18 bases separating them. There are 16 residues in the CDR3. The CDR3 region has the DNA TGTGCCAGTAGTTCCATGTTCCTCCGGAGAACCGGGGAGCTGTTTTTT. Its translation is CASSSMFLRRTGELFF.

This rearrangement joins TRBV10-2 to TRBJ1-1; 7 bases line up with TRBD1. Trimming took 6 bases from V and 5 from J; bases not matched to a gene: 15. The CDR3 runs 16 residues. The V gene's germline CDR1 is WSHSY and CDR2 SAAADI. CDR3: CASSASSGGVGTEAFF. CDR3 in DNA: TGCGCCAGCAGCGCATCCTCAGGGGGAGTGGGGACTGAAGCTTTCTTT.

The V gene is TRBV7-9, the J gene TRBJ1-1; D is unresolved. This CDR3 is built from 14 residues. Trimming removed 2 bases at V and 1 base at J, with 8 bases between. The germline gives CDR1 SEHNR, CDR2 FQNEAQ (reference sequence). Here the CDR3 DNA reads TGTGCCAGCAGCTTAAGCCAGACGAACACTGAAGCTTTCTTT. As protein: CASSLSQTNTEAFF.

This chain joins TRBV4-1 and TRBJ1-5; D uncertain. The CDR3 runs to 13 residues. Germline CDR1 is MGHRA and CDR2 is YSYEKL. V was pared by 0 bases and J by 7 bases, with 7 bases between. In DNA, the CDR3 is TGCGCCAGCAGCCAAGAGCAGGAACAGCCCCAGCATTTT. This encodes CASSQEQEQPQHF.

The V and J genes are TRBV10-3 and TRBJ2-3; D remains ambiguous. The germline gives CDR1 ENHRY, CDR2 SYGVKD. The CDR3 spans 13 residues. V lost 0 bases, J lost 2 bases, and 3 bases lay in between. CDR3 protein: CAISESDTDTQYF. The CDR3 DNA sequence: TGTGCCATCAGTGAGTCCGACACAGATACGCAGTATTTT.

The CDR3 region is CASTKRDPKGDGYTF. The CDR3 bases are TGTGCCAGCACCAAAAGGGACCCAAAAGGCGACGGCTACACCTTC. The chain carries TRBV12-3 or TRBV12-4 and TRBJ1-2; D might be TRBD1 (5 bases). This CDR3 has 15 residues. The V and J ends lost 7 bases and 8 bases respectively, with 23 bases between them.

Only a few counts were recorded for this clonotype. The CDR3 sequence: CASSLGQSMRLGYTF. For the CDR3, the DNA is TGTGCCAGCAGCTTAGGTCAATCGATGCGTCTCGGCTACACCTTC. The chain uses TRBV7-2 and TRBJ1-2; D is ambiguous. Germline values: CDR1 SGHTA, CDR2 FQGNSA. V lost 1 base and J lost 8, with 17 bases in between. This CDR3 contains 15 residues.

This clonotype was recorded many times. The chain employs TRBV7-2 and TRBJ2-7; 8 nucleotides match TRBD1. The V gene end was trimmed by 4 bases and the J gene end by 2 bases; junction bases not matched to a gene: 10. The CDR3 is 16 amino acids. Germline CDR1 reads SGHTA; CDR2 reads FQGNSA. The CDR3: CASSSTYLTGAYEQYF. DNA of the CDR3: TGTGCCAGCAGCTCCACATACTTGACAGGGGCCTACGAGCAGTACTTC.

This clonotype was seen at least ten times. CDR3 residues: CASSSQGADTEAFF. The CDR3 DNA is TGTGCCAGCAGCTCACAGGGGGCAGACACTGAAGCTTTCTTT. V gene TRBV7-9 combines with J gene TRBJ1-1, with 9 bases fitting TRBD1. Germline CDR1 and CDR2: SEHNR and FQNEAQ (reference sequence). The CDR3 extends over 14 amino acids. V was pared by 4 bases and J by 3 bases, with 3 bases of the junction left unmatched.

The V gene is TRBV28, the J gene TRBJ2-3; D not certain. Looked up from germline, CDR1 is MDHEN and CDR2 is SYDVKM. The CDR3 totals 11 residues. Trimming left V 7 bases short and J 7 bases short, with 9 bases between. The CDR3 loop reads CASTNGYTQYF. The CDR3 DNA sequence: TGTGCCAGCACCAACGGGTATACGCAGTATTTT.

This clonotype has ten or more counts. This chain joins TRBV19 and TRBJ1-2; D might be TRBD1 (5 bases). The CDR3 is 13 amino acids. Looked up from germline, CDR1 is LNHDA and CDR2 is SQIVND (reference sequence). V lost 4 bases to trimming and J lost 4 bases, with 10 bases between them. This chain's CDR3 is CASSNPRVYGYTF. In DNA, the CDR3 is TGTGCCAGTAGTAACCCCAGGGTCTATGGCTACACCTTC.

This clonotype occurred a few times. V is TRBV7-3 and J is TRBJ2-3; D may be TRBD1 or TRBD2 (5 bases each). The V end lost 2 bases, the J end lost 8 bases, and 14 bases lay between the germline ends. The CDR3 is 14 residues long. Germline CDR1 reads SGHTA; CDR2 reads FQGTGA. CDR3 residues: CASSLGGGPGTQYF. Here the CDR3 DNA reads TGTGCCAGCAGCTTAGGTGGGGGTCCAGGTACGCAGTATTTT.

The rearrangement uses TRBV27 and TRBJ2-3, with 14 bases fitting TRBD2. The CDR3 has 17 amino acids. J was trimmed by 1 base and V by 5 bases; bases with no gene match: 5. In germline, CDR1 is MNHEY, CDR2 SMNVEV (reference sequence). CDR3 coding DNA: TGTGCCAGCAGTCCCCTGGGACTAGCGGGGGGCACAGATACGCAGTATTTT. It yields the protein CASSPLGLAGGTDTQYF.

This sequence joins TRBV3-1 and TRBJ2-5, with no clear D. Germline values: CDR1 LGHDT, CDR2 YNNKEL (reference sequence). The CDR3 totals 15 residues. Trimming took off 4 bases at V and 2 bases at J, with 14 bases between the two ends. CDR3 region: CASSPLLPGQETQYF. CDR3 bases: TGTGCCAGCAGCCCACTCCTCCCAGGACAAGAGACCCAGTACTTC.

The table lists this clonotype with a few counts. The chain is built from TRBV9 and TRBJ1-1, with D possibly being TRBD1 (5 bases). The CDR3 runs 13 residues. Germline CDR1 SGDLS, CDR2 YYNGEE. Trimming removed 0 bases from V and 3 bases from J, with 6 bases in between. CDR3 sequence (DNA): TGTGCCAGCAGCGTAGTGGGGGACACTGAAGCTTTCTTT. Translating gives CASSVVGDTEAFF.

This clonotype turned up a few times. The chain joins TRBV10-1 to TRBJ2-1; D unresolved. Trimming removed 0 bases from V and 1 base from J, with 13 bases in between. Germline V gene sequence: CDR1 WNHNN, CDR2 SYGVQD (reference sequence). The CDR3 runs 17 residues. The CDR3 DNA reads as TGCGCCAGCAGTGAGTCGCACGGGCTTAGGTCCTACAATGAGCAGTTCTTC. Amino acids: CASSESHGLRSYNEQFF.

The chain uses TRBV7-8 and TRBJ2-1; possibly TRBD1 or TRBD2 for D (6 bases each). This CDR3 comprises 14 residues. Germline values: CDR1 SGHVS, CDR2 FQNEAQ. V was trimmed by 1 base and J by 7 bases, leaving 11 bases between them. In nucleotides, the CDR3 is TGTGCCAGCAGCTTAGGGGGGGCGAGGAATGAGCAGTTCTTC. This codes for CASSLGGARNEQFF.

The chain links TRBV4-1 to TRBJ1-4; tentative D call: TRBD1 (5 bases). V lost 1 base, J lost 8 bases, and 11 bases lay in between. CDR1 is MGHRA and CDR2 is YSYEKL in the germline V gene. The CDR3 extends over 14 amino acids. The DNA of the CDR3 is TGCGCCAGCAGCCAAGTGAGGAGGGACGAAAAACTGTTTTTT. It is translated as CASSQVRRDEKLFF.

The chain combines TRBV2 with TRBJ2-6; possible D gene TRBD2, 5 bases. Trimming pared 3 bases from V and 2 bases from J, leaving 8 bases between. Germline V gene lookup returns CDR1 SNHLY and CDR2 FYNNEI. The CDR3 consists of 15 residues. As DNA, the CDR3 is TGTGCCAGCAGTGACTGGGAGCCTGGGGCCAACGTCCTGACTTTC. Its translation is CASSDWEPGANVLTF.

The rearrangement links TRBV2 to TRBJ2-2, with 11 bases that match TRBD2. The V gene end was trimmed by 7 bases and the J gene end by 4 bases; junction bases not matched to a gene: 2. Germline CDR1 SNHLY, CDR2 FYNNEI. The CDR3 length is 14 residues. DNA for the CDR3: TGTGCCAGCAATGGACTAGCGGGCACCGGGGAGCTGTTTTTT. Protein sequence: CASNGLAGTGELFF.

This clonotype was counted a few times. The rearrangement joins TRBV6-6 to TRBJ2-5, with 7 bases identical to TRBD1. Germline V gene data show CDR1 as MNHNY and CDR2 as SVGAGI (reference sequence). This CDR3 region has 15 residues. Trimming removed 2 bases from V and 1 base from J; junction bases left unmatched: 4. DNA of the CDR3: TGTGCCAGCAGTTACAGGACAGGATCCCAAGAGACCCAGTACTTC. This codes for CASSYRTGSQETQYF.

There are a few counts of this clonotype. The chain links TRBV4-1 to TRBJ2-1; no clear D. V was clipped by 4 bases and J by 0 bases, with 10 bases between them. This CDR3 has 15 residues. Germline V CDR1 and CDR2: MGHRA, YSYEKL. DNA for the CDR3: TGCGCCAGCAGCCGAGAGGCTTCCTCCTACAATGAGCAGTTCTTC. Translating gives CASSREASSYNEQFF.

This clonotype was seen a single time. V usage is TRBV6-1 and J usage is TRBJ1-2; D gene unclear. V lost 5 bases, J lost 4 bases, and 11 bases lay in between. The CDR3 extends over 13 amino acids. Germline assignment: CDR1 MNHNS and CDR2 SASEGT. The DNA of the CDR3 is TGTGCCAGCAGTCACACACCCGTCTATGGCTACACCTTC. Protein sequence: CASSHTPVYGYTF.

This clonotype was seen only a few times. The chain is built from TRBV7-6 and TRBJ1-3; 7 bases line up with TRBD1. V shed 5 bases and J 0 bases; nucleotides not matched to a gene: 13. This CDR3 comprises 18 residues. Germline V gives CDR1 SGHVS, CDR2 FNYEAQ. The CDR3 region has the DNA TGTGCCAGCAGCGGGTCGACAGGGATTCCACTCTCTGGAAACACCATATATTTT. Translated: CASSGSTGIPLSGNTIYF. The variable domain in full, with the rest retrieved from reference TRBV7-6 and TRBJ1-3, is GAGVSQSPRYKVTKRGQDVALRCDPISGHVSLYWYRQALGQGPEFLTYFNYEAQQDKSGLPNDRFSAERPEGSISTLTIQRTEQRDSAMYRCASSGSTGIPLSGNTIYFGEGSWLTVV.

The table lists this clonotype with a few counts. This rearrangement joins TRBV19 to TRBJ2-6; 9 bases line up with TRBD2. In germline, CDR1 is LNHDA, CDR2 SQIVND (reference sequence). J was trimmed by 0 bases and V by 9 bases; bases with no gene match: 12. The CDR3 consists of 18 residues. The CDR3 DNA sequence: TGTGCCAGCTCTAAACCAGCGGGGGGATCCTCTGGGGCCAACGTCCTGACTTTC. Its protein product is CASSKPAGGSSGANVLTF.